What follows is one TCR beta chain and its context. This CDR3 has 13 amino acids. Germline assignment: CDR1 LNHDA and CDR2 SQIVND (reference sequence). V was clipped by 5 bases and J by 1 base, with 6 bases between them. This specimen comes from a study of technical replicates of blood from several donors. TCRdb's table, derived via immunoSEQ multiplex PCR, lists solely in-frame clones and lacks some. The sample records 60,000 or so clones, more than 75% being singletons. The rearrangement uses TRBV19 and TRBJ1-5; D might be TRBD1 (6 bases). The sequence was obtained from a human donor in good health. Some clones in this sample may be carry-over from other donors' samples. Sample: PBMCs. The CDR3 spells CASSQGSNQPQHF. CDR3 sequence (DNA): TGTGCCAGTAGTCAGGGGAGCAATCAGCCCCAGCATTTT.